This TCR beta chain appears in the sequencing data of a study of cytomegalovirus exposure and HLA in healthy donors. General study results and limits: An analysis that was carried out later associated approximately 17,000 TCR beta sequences with HLA alleles at 0.05 false discovery rate.

The PCR made use of 60 Vbeta and 13 Jbeta primers. In the authors' workflow: Per a later analysis, the number of unique TCR beta chains was roughly 80 million, of which roughly 9.9 million were shared. Profiled with immunoSEQ multiplex PCR; TCRdb holds only in-frame clones, not every one. The V and J calls and clone size come from that table; D and trimming were worked out from the DNA. This sample yields 50,000 to 65,000 clones, of which around 70% are seen a single time; approximately 2.7% belongs to the top ten. A word on this clone: Its matching antigen is unknown.

At collection, donors were nominally healthy, but unrecorded immune exposures were probable. This CDR3 comprises 12 residues. Deletions cut 1 base from V and 10 bases from J, with 7 bases between. Germline CDR1 is LNHDA and CDR2 is SQIVND (reference sequence). This sequence joins TRBV19 and TRBJ2-2; D not certain. Sequencing used PBMCs. This clonotype was sampled from a young man in good health and CMV-seronegative. CDR3 sequence (DNA): TGTGCCAGTAGTATAGGTCCAATGGAGCTGTTTTTT. Translating gives CASSIGPMELFF.